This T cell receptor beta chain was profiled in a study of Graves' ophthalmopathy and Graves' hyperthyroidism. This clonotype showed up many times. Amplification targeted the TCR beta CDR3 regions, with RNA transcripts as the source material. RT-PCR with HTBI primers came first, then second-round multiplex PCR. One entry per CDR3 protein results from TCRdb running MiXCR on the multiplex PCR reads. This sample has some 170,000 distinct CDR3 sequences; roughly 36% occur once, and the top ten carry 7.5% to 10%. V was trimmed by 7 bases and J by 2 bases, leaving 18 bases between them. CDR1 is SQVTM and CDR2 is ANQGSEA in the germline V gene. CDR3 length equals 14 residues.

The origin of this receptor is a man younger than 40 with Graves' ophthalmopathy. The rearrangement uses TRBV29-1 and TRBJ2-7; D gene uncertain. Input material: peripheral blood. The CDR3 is CSAARRHQTYEQYF. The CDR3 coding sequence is TGCAGCGCCGCACGGCGACACCAAACCTACGAGCAGTACTTC.